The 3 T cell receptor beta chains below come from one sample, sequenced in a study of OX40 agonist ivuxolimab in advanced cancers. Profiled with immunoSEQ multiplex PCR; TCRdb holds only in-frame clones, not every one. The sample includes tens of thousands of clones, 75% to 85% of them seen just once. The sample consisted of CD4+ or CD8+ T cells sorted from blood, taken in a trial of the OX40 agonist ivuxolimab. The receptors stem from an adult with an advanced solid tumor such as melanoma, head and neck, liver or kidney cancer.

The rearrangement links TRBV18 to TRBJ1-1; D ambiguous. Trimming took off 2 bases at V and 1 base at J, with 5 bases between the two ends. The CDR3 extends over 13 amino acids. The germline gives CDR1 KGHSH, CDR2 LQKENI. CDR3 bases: TGTGCCAGCTCACCATCGGGGAACACTGAAGCTTTCTTT. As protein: CASSPSGNTEAFF.

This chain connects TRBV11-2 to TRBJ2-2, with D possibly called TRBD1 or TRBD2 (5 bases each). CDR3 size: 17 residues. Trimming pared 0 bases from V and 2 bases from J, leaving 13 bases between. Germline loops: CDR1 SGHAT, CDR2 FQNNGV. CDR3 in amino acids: CASSLDSGAVNTGELFF. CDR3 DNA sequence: TGTGCCAGCAGCTTAGATTCCGGGGCAGTAAACACCGGGGAGCTGTTTTTT.

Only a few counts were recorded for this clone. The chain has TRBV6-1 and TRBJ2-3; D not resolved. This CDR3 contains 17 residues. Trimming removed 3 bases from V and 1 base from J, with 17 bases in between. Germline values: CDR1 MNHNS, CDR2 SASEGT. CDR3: CASSEAQWGIGTDTQYF. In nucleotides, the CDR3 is TGTGCCAGCAGTGAGGCTCAATGGGGAATAGGCACAGATACGCAGTATTTT.